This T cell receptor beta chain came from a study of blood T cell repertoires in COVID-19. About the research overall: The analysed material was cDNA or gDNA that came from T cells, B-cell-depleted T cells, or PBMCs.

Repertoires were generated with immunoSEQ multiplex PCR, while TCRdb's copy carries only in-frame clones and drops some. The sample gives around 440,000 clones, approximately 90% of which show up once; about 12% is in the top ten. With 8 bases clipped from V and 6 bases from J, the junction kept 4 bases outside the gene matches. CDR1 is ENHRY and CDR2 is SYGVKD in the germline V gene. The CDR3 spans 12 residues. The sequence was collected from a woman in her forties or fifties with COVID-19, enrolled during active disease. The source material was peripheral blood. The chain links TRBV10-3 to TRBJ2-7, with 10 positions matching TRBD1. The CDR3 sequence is CAILGQGGEQYF. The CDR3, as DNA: TGTGCCATCCTAGGACAGGGGGGCGAGCAGTACTTC.